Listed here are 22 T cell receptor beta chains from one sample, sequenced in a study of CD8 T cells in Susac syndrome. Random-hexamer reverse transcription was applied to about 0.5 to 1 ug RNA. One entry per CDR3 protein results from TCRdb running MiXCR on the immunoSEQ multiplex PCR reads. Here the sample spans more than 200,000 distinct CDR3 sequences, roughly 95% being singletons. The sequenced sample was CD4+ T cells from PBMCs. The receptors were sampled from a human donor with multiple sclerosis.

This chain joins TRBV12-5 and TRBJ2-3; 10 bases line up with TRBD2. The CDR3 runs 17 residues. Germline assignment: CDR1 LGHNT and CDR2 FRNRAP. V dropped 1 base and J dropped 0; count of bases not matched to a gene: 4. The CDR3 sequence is CASGLDLAGVSTDTQYF. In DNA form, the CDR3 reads TGTGCTAGTGGTTTGGACCTAGCGGGAGTAAGCACAGATACGCAGTATTTT.

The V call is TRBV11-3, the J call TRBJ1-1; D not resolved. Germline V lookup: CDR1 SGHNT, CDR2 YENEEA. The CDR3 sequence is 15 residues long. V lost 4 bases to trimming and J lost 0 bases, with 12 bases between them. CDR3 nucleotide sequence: TGTGCCAGCAGCTCCCGCTCCACAGTGAACACTGAAGCTTTCTTT. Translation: CASSSRSTVNTEAFF.

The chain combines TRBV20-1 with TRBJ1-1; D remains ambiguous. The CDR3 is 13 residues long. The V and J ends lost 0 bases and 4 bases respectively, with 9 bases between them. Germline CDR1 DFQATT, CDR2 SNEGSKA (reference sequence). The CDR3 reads CSARDPPGTEAFF. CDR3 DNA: TGCAGTGCTAGAGACCCTCCAGGCACTGAAGCTTTCTTT.

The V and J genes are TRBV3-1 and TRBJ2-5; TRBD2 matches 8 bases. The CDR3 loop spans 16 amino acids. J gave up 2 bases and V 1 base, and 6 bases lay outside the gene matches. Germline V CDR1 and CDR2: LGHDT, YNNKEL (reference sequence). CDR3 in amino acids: CASSQGGIAGQETQYF. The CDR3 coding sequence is TGTGCCAGCAGCCAAGGGGGGATAGCGGGACAAGAGACCCAGTACTTC.

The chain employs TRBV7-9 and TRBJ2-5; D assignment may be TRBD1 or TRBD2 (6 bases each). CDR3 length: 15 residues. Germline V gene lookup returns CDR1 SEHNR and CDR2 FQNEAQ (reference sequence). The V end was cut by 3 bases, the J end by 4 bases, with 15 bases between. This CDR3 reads CASSFWGALSETQYF. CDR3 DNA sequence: TGTGCCAGCAGCTTTTGGGGGGCGCTTTCAGAGACCCAGTACTTC.

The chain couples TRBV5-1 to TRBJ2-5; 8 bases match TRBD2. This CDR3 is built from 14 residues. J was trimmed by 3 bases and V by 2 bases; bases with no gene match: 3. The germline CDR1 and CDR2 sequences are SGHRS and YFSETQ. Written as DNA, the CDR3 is TGCGCCAGCAGCTTAGGGACTAGAGAAGAGACCCAGTACTTC. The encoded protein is CASSLGTREETQYF.

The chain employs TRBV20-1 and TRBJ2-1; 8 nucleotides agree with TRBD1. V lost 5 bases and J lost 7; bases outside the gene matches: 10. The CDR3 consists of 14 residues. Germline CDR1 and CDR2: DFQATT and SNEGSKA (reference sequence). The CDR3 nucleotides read TGCAGTGCTGACCGACAGGGGTCACCGAATGAGCAGTTCTTC. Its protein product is CSADRQGSPNEQFF.

CDR3 in DNA: TGCGCCAGCAGGAGGGGACTAGCGGGCCCAGATACGCAGTATTTT. Translated, it gives CASRRGLAGPDTQYF. V gene TRBV10-2 combines with J gene TRBJ2-3, with TRBD2 matching over 12 bases. The junction had 5 bases not matched to a gene; V was cut back by 6 bases and J by 4 bases. CDR3 length equals 15 residues. CDR1 is WSHSY and CDR2 is SAAADI in the germline V gene.

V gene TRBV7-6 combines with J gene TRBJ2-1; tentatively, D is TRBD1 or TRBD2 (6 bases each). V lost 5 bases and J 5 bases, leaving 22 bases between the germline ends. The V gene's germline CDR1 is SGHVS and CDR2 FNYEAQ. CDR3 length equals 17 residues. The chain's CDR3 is CASSLRFGGGADNEQFF. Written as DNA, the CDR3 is TGTGCCAGCAGCCTACGTTTTGGAGGGGGTGCGGACAATGAGCAGTTCTTC.

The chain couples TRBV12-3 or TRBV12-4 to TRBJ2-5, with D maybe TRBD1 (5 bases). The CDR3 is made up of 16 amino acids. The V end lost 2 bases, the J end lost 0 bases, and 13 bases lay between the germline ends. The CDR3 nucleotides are TGTGCCAGCAGTTTATTCCGCAGGGCCTACCAAGAGACCCAGTACTTC. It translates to CASSLFRRAYQETQYF.

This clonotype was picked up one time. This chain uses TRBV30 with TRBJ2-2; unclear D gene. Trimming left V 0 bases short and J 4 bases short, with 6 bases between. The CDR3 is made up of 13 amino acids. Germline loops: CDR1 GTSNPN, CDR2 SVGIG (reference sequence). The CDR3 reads CAWSVLATGELFF. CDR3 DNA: TGTGCCTGGAGTGTCCTTGCCACCGGGGAGCTGTTTTTT. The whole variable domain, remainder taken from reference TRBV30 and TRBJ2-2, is SQTIHQWPATLVQPVGSPLSLECTVEGTSNPNLYWYRQAAGRGLQLLFYSVGIGQISSEVPQNLSASRPQDRQFILSSKKLLLSDSGFYLCAWSVLATGELFFGEGSRLTVL.

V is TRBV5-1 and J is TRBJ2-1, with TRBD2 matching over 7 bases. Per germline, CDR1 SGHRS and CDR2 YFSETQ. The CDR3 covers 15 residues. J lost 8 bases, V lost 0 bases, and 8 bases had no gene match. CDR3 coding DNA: TGCGCCAGCAGCTTGGCTTCGACTAGCTCCCATGAGCAGTTCTTC. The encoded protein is CASSLASTSSHEQFF.

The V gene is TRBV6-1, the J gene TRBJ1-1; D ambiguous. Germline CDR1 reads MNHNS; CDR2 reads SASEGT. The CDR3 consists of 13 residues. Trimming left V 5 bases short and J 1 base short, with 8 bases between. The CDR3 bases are TGTGCCAGCAGTCCCAATCGGAACACTGAAGCTTTCTTT. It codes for CASSPNRNTEAFF.

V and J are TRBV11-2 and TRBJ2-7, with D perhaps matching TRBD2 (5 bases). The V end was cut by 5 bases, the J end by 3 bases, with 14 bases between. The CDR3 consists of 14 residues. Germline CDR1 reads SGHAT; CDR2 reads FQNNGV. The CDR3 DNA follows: TGTGCCAGCAGCCCTAGCCCGAGTAGCTACGAGCAGTACTTC. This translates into CASSPSPSSYEQYF.

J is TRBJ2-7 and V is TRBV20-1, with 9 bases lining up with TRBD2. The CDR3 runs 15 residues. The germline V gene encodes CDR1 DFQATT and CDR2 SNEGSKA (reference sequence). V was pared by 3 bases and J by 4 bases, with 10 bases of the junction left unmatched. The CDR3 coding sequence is TGCAGTGCTAGGAAGAGTGCGGGGGGGCTATACGAGCAGTACTTC. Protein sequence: CSARKSAGGLYEQYF.

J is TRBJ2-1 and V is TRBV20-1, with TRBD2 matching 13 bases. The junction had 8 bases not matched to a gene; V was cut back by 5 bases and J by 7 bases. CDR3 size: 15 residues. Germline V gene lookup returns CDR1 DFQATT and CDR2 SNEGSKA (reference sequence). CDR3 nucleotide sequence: TGCAGTGCTTTGAAAGGACTAGCGGGAGTTAATGAGCAGTTCTTC. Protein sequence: CSALKGLAGVNEQFF.

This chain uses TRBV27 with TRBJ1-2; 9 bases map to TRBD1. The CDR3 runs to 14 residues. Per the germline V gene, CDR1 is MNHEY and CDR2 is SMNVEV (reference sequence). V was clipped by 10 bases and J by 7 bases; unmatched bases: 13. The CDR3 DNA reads TGTGCCACCCGGGGGACAGGGCATGTTGTTGGCTACACCTTC. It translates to CATRGTGHVVGYTF.

CDR3 in DNA: TGTGCCTGGAGTCACGGACAGGGTGGGTACGAGCAGTACGTC. Translated, it gives CAWSHGQGGYEQYV. This chain joins TRBV30 and TRBJ2-7; 8 bases are shared with TRBD1. V dropped 2 bases and J dropped 4; count of bases not matched to a gene: 7. Germline CDR1 and CDR2: GTSNPN and SVGIG (reference sequence). This CDR3 comprises 14 residues.

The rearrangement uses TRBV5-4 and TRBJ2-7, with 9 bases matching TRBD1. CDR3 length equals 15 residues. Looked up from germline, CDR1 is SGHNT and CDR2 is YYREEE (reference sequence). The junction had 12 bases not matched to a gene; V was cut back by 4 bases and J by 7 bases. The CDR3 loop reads CASSKEGQGHGEQYF. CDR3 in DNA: TGTGCCAGCAGCAAAGAAGGACAGGGGCATGGGGAGCAGTACTTC.

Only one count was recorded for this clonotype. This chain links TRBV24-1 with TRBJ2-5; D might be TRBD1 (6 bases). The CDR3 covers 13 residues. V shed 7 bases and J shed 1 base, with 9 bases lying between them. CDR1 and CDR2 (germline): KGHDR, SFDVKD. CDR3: CATRTGSQETQYF. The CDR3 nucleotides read TGTGCCACCAGAACAGGGTCCCAAGAGACCCAGTACTTC.

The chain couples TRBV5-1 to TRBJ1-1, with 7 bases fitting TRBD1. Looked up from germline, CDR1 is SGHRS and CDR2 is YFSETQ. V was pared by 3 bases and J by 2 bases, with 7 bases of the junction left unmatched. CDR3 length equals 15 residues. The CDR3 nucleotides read TGCGCCAGCAGCTCGAAGACAGGGACCAACACTGAAGCTTTCTTT. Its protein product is CASSSKTGTNTEAFF.

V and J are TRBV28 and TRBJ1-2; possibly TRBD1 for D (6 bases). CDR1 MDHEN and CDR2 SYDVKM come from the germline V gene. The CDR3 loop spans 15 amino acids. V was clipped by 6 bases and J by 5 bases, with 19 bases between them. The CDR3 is CASSLGGGPVYGYTF. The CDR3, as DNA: TGTGCCAGCAGCCTAGGGGGGGGTCCCGTATATGGCTACACCTTC.